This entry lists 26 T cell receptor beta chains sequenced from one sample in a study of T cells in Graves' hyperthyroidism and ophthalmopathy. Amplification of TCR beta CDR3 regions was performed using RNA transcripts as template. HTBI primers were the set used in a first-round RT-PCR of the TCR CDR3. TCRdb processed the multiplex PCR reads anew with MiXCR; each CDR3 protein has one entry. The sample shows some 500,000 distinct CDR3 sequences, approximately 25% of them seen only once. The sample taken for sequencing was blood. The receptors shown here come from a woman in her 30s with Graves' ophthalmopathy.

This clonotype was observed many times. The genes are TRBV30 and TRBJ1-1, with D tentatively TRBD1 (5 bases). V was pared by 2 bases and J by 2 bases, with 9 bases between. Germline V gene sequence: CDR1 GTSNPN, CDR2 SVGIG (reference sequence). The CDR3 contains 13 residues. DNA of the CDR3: TGTGCCTGGAGTAGTGACAGCAACACTGAAGCTTTCTTT. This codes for CAWSSDSNTEAFF.

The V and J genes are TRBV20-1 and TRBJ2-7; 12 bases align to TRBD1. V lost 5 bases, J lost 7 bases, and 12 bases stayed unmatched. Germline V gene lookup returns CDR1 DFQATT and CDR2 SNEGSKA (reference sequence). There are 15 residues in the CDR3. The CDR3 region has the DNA TGCAGTGCTGAACCACGGGACAGGGGGCTTCGTGAGCAGTACTTC. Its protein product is CSAEPRDRGLREQYF.

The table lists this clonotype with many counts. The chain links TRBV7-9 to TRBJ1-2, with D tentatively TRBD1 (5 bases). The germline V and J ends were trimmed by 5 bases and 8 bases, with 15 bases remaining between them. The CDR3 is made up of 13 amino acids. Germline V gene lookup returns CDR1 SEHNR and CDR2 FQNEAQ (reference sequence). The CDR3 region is CASSIRDVRGYTF. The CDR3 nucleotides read TGTGCCAGCAGCATCAGGGATGTTAGAGGCTACACCTTC.

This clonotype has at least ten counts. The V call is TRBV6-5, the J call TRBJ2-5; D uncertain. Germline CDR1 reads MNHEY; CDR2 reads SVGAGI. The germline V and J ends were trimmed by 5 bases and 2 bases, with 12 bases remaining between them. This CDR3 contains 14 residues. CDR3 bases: TGTGCCAGCAGTAATACACGGTTGCAAGAGACCCAGTACTTC. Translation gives CASSNTRLQETQYF.

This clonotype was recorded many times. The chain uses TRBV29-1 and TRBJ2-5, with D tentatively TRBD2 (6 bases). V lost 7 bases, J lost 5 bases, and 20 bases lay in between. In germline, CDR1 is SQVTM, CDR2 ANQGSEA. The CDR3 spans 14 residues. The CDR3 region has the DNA TGCAGCGCTCCTACTACGGGGGACGGTGAGACCCAGTACTTC. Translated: CSAPTTGDGETQYF.

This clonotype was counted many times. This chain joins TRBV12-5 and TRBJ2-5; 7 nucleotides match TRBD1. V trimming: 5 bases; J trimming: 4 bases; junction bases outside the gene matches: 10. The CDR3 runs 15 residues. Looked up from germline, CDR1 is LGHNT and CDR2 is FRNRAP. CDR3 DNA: TGTGCTAGTGGTCAAACGGACAGGTTCGGAGAGACCCAGTACTTC. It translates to CASGQTDRFGETQYF.

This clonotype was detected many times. The CDR3 protein is CSAPLTGNGYTF. CDR3 nucleotides: TGCAGTGCTCCGTTGACAGGGAATGGCTACACCTTC. The chain employs TRBV20-1 and TRBJ1-2, with 7 positions matching TRBD1. J lost 6 bases, V lost 5 bases, and 6 bases had no gene match. The V gene's germline CDR1 is DFQATT and CDR2 SNEGSKA (reference sequence). CDR3 length equals 12 residues.

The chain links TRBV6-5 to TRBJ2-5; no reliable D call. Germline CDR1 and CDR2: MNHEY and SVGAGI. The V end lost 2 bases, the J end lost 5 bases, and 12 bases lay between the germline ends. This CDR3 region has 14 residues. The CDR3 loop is CASSYPNKAETQYF. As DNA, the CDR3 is TGTGCCAGCAGTTACCCCAATAAGGCTGAGACCCAGTACTTC.

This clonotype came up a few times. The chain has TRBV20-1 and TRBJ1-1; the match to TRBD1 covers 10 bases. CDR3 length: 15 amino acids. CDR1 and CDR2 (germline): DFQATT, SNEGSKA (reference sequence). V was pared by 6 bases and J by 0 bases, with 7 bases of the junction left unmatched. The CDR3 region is CSASDRGAMNTEAFF. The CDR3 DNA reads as TGCAGTGCATCGGACAGGGGGGCCATGAACACTGAAGCTTTCTTT.

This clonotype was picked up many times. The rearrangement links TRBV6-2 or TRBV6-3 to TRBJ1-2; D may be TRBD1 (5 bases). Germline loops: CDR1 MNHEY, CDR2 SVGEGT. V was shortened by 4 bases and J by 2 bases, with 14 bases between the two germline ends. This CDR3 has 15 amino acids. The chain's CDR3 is CASSFAPTENYGYTF. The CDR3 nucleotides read TGTGCCAGCAGTTTCGCCCCGACAGAAAACTATGGCTACACCTTC.

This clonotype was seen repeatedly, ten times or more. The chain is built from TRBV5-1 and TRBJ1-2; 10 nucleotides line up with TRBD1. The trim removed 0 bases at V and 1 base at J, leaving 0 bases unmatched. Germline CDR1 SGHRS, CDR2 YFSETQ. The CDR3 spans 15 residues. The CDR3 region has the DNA TGCGCCAGCAGCTTGGGGACAGGGGGTAACTATGGCTACACCTTC. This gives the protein CASSLGTGGNYGYTF.

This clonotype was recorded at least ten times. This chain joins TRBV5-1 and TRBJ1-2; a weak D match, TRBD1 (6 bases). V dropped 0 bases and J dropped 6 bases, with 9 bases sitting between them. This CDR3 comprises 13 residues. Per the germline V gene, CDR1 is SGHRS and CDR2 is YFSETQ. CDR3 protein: CASSLAGEDGYTF. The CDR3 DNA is TGCGCCAGCAGCTTGGCAGGGGAGGATGGCTACACCTTC.

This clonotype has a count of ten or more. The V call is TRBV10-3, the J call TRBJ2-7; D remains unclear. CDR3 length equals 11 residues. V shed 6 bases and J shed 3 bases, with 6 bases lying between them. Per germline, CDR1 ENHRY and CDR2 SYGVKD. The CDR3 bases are TGTGCCATCAGCGAAAACTACGAGCAGTACTTC. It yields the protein CAISENYEQYF.

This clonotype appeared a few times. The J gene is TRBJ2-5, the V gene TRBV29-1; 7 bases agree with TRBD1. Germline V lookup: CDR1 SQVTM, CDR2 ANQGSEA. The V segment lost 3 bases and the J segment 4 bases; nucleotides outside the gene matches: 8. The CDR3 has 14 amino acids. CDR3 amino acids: CSVDGRGLTETQYF. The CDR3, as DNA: TGCAGCGTTGACGGCAGGGGGTTGACAGAGACCCAGTACTTC.

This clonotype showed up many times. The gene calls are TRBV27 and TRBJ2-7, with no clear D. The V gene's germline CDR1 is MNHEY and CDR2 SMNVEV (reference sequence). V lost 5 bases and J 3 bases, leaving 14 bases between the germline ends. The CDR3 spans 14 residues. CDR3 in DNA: TGTGCCAGCAGTCAACGACGGACGGGCTACGAGCAGTACTTC. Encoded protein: CASSQRRTGYEQYF.

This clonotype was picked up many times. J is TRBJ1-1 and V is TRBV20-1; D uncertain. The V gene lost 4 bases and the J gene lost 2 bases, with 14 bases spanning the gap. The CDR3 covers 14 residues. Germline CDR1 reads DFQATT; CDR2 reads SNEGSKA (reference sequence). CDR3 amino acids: CSAKGPLGNTEAFF. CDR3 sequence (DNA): TGCAGTGCTAAGGGCCCCCTAGGTAACACTGAAGCTTTCTTT.

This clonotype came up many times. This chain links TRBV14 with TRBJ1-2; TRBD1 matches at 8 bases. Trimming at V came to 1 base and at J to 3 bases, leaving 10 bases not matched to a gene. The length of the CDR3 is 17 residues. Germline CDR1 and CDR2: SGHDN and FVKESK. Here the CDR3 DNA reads TGTGCCAGCAGCCAAGTCGCGGACAGGGCATCAGACTATGGCTACACCTTC. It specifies CASSQVADRASDYGYTF.

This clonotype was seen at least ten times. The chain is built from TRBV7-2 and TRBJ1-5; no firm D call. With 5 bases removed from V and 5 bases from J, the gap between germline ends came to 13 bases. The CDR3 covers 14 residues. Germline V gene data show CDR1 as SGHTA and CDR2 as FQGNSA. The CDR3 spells CASSLSLGYQPQHF. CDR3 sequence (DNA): TGTGCCAGCAGCCTTAGCTTGGGTTATCAGCCCCAGCATTTT.

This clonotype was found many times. CDR3 sequence reads: CASSESGAGNTEAFF. For the CDR3, the DNA is TGTGCCAGCAGTGAATCCGGAGCGGGGAACACTGAAGCTTTCTTT. J is TRBJ1-1 and V is TRBV6-1; no firm D call. This CDR3 is built from 15 residues. Germline loops: CDR1 MNHNS, CDR2 SASEGT. V lost 2 bases to trimming and J lost 1 base, with 11 bases between them.

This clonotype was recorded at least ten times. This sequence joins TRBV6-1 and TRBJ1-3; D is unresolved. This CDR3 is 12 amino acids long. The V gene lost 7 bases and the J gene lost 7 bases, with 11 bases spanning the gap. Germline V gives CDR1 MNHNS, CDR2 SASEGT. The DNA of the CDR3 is TGTGCCAGCAAAGAGGAGGGCAACACCATATATTTT. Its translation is CASKEEGNTIYF.

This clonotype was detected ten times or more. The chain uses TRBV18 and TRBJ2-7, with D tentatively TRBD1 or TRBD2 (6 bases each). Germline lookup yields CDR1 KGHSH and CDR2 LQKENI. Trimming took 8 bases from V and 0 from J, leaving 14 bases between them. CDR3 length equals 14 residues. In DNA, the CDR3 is TGTGCCAGCAGCCCTAGGGGGGACTCCTACGAGCAGTACTTC. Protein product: CASSPRGDSYEQYF. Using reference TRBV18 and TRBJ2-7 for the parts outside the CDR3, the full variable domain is NAGVMQNPRHLVRRRGQEARLRCSPMKGHSHVYWYRQLPEEGLKFMVYLQKENIIDESGMPKERFSAEFPKEGPSILRIQQVVRGDSAAYFCASSPRGDSYEQYFGPGTRLTVT.

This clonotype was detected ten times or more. In DNA, the CDR3 is TGTGCCAGCAGTGATGACGTGAACACTGAAGCTTTCTTT. Amino acids: CASSDDVNTEAFF. The chain is built from TRBV12-3 or TRBV12-4 and TRBJ1-1; D is uncertain. The CDR3 has 13 amino acids. The V end was cut by 5 bases, the J end by 0 bases, with 7 bases between.

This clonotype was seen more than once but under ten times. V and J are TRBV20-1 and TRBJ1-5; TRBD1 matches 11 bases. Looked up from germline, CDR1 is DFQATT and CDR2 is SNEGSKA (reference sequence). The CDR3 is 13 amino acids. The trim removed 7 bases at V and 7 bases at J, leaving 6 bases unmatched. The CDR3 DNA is TGCAGTGGTTTGAGGACAGGGGGCCAGCCCCAGCATTTT. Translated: CSGLRTGGQPQHF.

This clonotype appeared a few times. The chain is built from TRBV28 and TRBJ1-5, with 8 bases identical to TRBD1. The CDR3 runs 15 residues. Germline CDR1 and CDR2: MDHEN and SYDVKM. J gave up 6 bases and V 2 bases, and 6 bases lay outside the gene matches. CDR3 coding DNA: TGTGCCAGCAGTTTAGCCACAGGGGGAGGTCAGCCCCAGCATTTT. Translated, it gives CASSLATGGGQPQHF.

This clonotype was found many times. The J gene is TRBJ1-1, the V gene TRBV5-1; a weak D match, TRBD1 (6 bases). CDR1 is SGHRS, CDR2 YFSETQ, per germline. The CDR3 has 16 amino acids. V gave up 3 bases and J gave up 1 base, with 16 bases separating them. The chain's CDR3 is CASSSSGAPGNTEAFF. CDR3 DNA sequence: TGCGCCAGCAGCTCCTCAGGGGCGCCCGGGAACACTGAAGCTTTCTTT. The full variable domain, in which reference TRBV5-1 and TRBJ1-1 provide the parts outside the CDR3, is KAGVTQTPRYLIKTRGQQVTLSCSPISGHRSVSWYQQTPGQGLQFLFEYFSETQRNKGNFPGRFSGRQFSNSRSEMNVSTLELGDSALYLCASSSSGAPGNTEAFFGQGTRLTVV.

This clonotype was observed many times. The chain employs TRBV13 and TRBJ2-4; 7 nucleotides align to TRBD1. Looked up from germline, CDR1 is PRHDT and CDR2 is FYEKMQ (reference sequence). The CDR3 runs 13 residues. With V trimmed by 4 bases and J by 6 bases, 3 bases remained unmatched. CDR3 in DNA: TGTGCCAGCAGCTCAGCAGGGGGAAACATTCAGTACTTC. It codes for CASSSAGGNIQYF. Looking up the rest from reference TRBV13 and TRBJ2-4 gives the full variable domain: AAGVIQSPRHLIKEKRETATLKCYPIPRHDTVYWYQQGPGQDPQFLISFYEKMQSDKGSIPDRFSAQQFSDYHSELNMSSLELGDSALYFCASSSAGGNIQYFGAGTRLSVL.